The rows below give T cell receptor beta chains drawn from one sample of a study of blood T cells in healthy people across ages. TCRdb fed the 5' RACE reads into MiXCR, producing one record per CDR3 protein. The sample holds 650,000 to 800,000 distinct CDR3 sequences, around 45% seen once. The specimen was blood. These receptors came from a man aged 55 to 70 in good health. Both conserved end residues are part of each CDR3. A D gene is named only where the DNA matches it firmly. For some rows the clone size is stated as once, few or many, or as a class when expanded; others skip it.

clone_size	v_call	d_call	j_call	cdr3_aa	cdr3_nt
many	TRBV15	-	TRBJ2-4	CATSRVDGGNIQYF	TGTGCCACCAGCAGAGTGGACGGTGGGAACATTCAGTACTTC
few	TRBV20-1	TRBD2	TRBJ2-5	CSARDVASGGIVQYF	TGCAGTGCTAGAGATGTGGCTAGCGGGGGGATTGTGCAGTACTTC
-	TRBV7-2	-	TRBJ1-1	CASSIAGRNTEAFF	TGTGCCAGCAGCATAGCGGGGCGAAACACTGAAGCTTTCTTT
few	TRBV29-1	TRBD1	TRBJ1-2	CSGGTGGAYGYTF	TGCAGCGGCGGGACAGGGGGCGCCTATGGCTACACCTTC
-	TRBV3-1	TRBD2	TRBJ2-1	CASSPIAGGYNEQFF	TGTGCCAGCAGCCCTATAGCGGGGGGCTACAATGAGCAGTTCTTC
-	TRBV7-9	TRBD1	TRBJ2-6	CAGSLEGQGAGANVLTF	TGTGCCGGCAGCTTAGAGGGACAGGGGGCTGGGGCCAACGTCCTGACTTTC
-	TRBV3-1	-	TRBJ1-2	CASSHSGFDGYTF	TGTGCCAGCAGCCACTCAGGGTTCGATGGCTACACCTTC
-	TRBV29-1	TRBD1	TRBJ1-1	CSVGGQGVTEAFF	TGCAGCGTTGGTGGACAGGGGGTCACTGAAGCTTTCTTT
-	TRBV9	-	TRBJ2-7	CASSARAGGDEQYF	TGTGCCAGCAGCGCCCGGGCAGGCGGAGACGAGCAGTACTTC
few	TRBV20-1	TRBD2	TRBJ2-7	CSAQPGLAGDWKQYF	TGCAGTGCTCAGCCGGGACTAGCGGGGGACTGGAAGCAGTACTTC
-	TRBV4-3	TRBD2	TRBJ2-7	CASSPGGRDSYEQYF	TGCGCCAGCAGCCCCGGCGGGAGGGACTCCTACGAGCAGTACTTC
-	TRBV5-1	TRBD1	TRBJ2-1	CASSRQGTGGNEQFF	TGCGCCAGCAGCCGCCAGGGGACAGGGGGCAATGAGCAGTTCTTC
-	TRBV20-1	-	TRBJ2-7	CSACPIGRPSYEQYF	TGCAGTGCTTGTCCCATTGGCAGGCCATCCTACGAGCAGTACTTC
-	TRBV7-2	TRBD2	TRBJ2-1	CASSSYTRGGDYEQFF	TGTGCCAGCAGCTCTTACACACGGGGGGGCGACTATGAGCAGTTCTTC
-	TRBV2	-	TRBJ2-7	CASSDSPYRTYEQYF	TGTGCCAGCAGTGATTCTCCCTACCGAACCTACGAGCAGTACTTC
-	TRBV6-1	TRBD1	TRBJ1-2	CASRRTGYGYTF	TGTGCCAGCCGTAGGACAGGGTACGGCTACACCTTC
few	TRBV9	-	TRBJ2-7	CASSGGTTNEQYF	TGTGCCAGCAGCGGCGGGACAACCAACGAGCAGTACTTC
few	TRBV5-1	TRBD1	TRBJ2-5	CASSLTPGTGAFAQETQYF	TGCGCCAGCAGCCTGACTCCCGGGACAGGGGCGTTCGCTCAAGAGACCCAGTACTTC
-	TRBV7-8	TRBD2	TRBJ2-1	CASSQIAGDSYNEQFF	TGTGCCAGCAGCCAAATAGCGGGGGACTCCTACAATGAGCAGTTCTTC
-	TRBV5-1	-	TRBJ2-7	CASSHQERTASWSYEQYF	TGCGCCAGCAGCCACCAGGAGAGGACAGCTTCTTGGTCCTACGAGCAGTACTTC
-	TRBV11-2	-	TRBJ1-2	CASRPSGAYGYTF	TGTGCCAGCCGCCCCTCGGGTGCGTATGGCTACACCTTC
-	TRBV25-1	-	TRBJ1-6	CASSERGNSPLHF	TGTGCCAGCAGTGAGAGGGGAAATTCACCCCTCCACTTT
few	TRBV6-6	-	TRBJ1-6	CASSSDGGSPLHF	TGTGCCAGCAGTTCCGACGGGGGTTCACCCCTCCACTTT
few	TRBV7-2	TRBD1	TRBJ1-1	CASSLVWDRGRNTEAFF	TGTGCCAGCAGCTTAGTATGGGACAGGGGGAGGAACACTGAAGCTTTCTTT
-	TRBV18	TRBD1	TRBJ2-7	CASSPQGEGYEQYF	TGTGCCAGCTCACCCCAGGGGGAAGGCTACGAGCAGTACTTC
-	TRBV2	-	TRBJ2-5	CASSEGGQETQYF	TGTGCCAGCAGTGAAGGGGGACAAGAGACCCAGTACTTC
-	TRBV20-1	TRBD1	TRBJ1-6	CSARFRDRNSPLHF	TGCAGTGCCAGATTCCGGGACAGAAATTCACCCCTCCACTTT
few	TRBV27	TRBD1	TRBJ1-2	CASSTGGYGYTF	TGTGCCAGCAGCACAGGGGGCTATGGCTACACCTTC
few	TRBV11-3	-	TRBJ2-7	CASSLSQLYEQYF	TGTGCCAGCAGCTTATCCCAGCTCTACGAGCAGTACTTC
few	TRBV6-5	TRBD2	TRBJ2-3	CASSWRAAGGSTDTQYF	TGTGCCAGCAGTTGGAGGGCAGCGGGGGGTAGCACAGATACGCAGTATTTT
-	TRBV29-1	TRBD1	TRBJ2-1	CSVADRGQTEQFF	TGCAGCGTAGCCGACAGGGGACAAACTGAGCAGTTCTTC
few	TRBV6-2/TRBV6-3	-	TRBJ1-2	CASSRENAAYGYTF	TGTGCCAGCAGCCGGGAGAACGCCGCCTATGGCTACACCTTC
few	TRBV15	-	TRBJ2-5	CATSRDRPTGQETQYF	TGTGCCACCAGCAGAGATCGCCCGACAGGTCAAGAGACCCAGTACTTC
-	TRBV6-2/TRBV6-3	TRBD1	TRBJ2-3	CASSYISGQGALRDTQYF	TGTGCCAGCAGTTACATATCGGGACAGGGAGCCCTTAGGGATACGCAGTATTTT
-	TRBV9	TRBD1	TRBJ2-1	CASSTRGQGYNEQFF	TGTGCCAGCAGTACACGCGGACAGGGCTACAATGAGCAGTTCTTC
-	TRBV20-1	TRBD1	TRBJ1-4	CSARDEEGAREKLFF	TGCAGTGCTAGAGATGAGGAGGGGGCGCGTGAAAAACTGTTTTTT
few	TRBV12-3/TRBV12-4	-	TRBJ2-1	CASSQTTAQFF	TGTGCCAGCAGCCAAACGACAGCGCAGTTCTTC
-	TRBV11-2	-	TRBJ2-7	CASSLGSQYEQYF	TGTGCCAGCAGCCTAGGATCACAATACGAGCAGTACTTC
-	TRBV6-5	TRBD1	TRBJ1-2	CASSYQGASYGYTF	TGTGCCAGCAGTTACCAGGGGGCGAGCTATGGCTACACCTTC
-	TRBV6-2/TRBV6-3	TRBD1	TRBJ2-7	CASGDRDRDGYEQYF	TGTGCCAGCGGGGACCGGGACAGGGACGGCTACGAGCAGTACTTC
-	TRBV24-1	-	TRBJ1-2	CATSEGPLYGYTF	TGTGCCACCAGTGAAGGGCCCCTCTATGGCTACACCTTC
-	TRBV4-3	-	TRBJ1-4	CASSQGPNENLFF	TGCGCCAGCAGCCAAGGGCCTAATGAAAACCTGTTTTTT
-	TRBV7-3	-	TRBJ2-1	CASSPWVVSSYNEQFF	TGTGCCAGCAGCCCTTGGGTGGTCAGCTCCTACAATGAGCAGTTCTTC
-	TRBV30	TRBD2	TRBJ2-2	CAWRSAGVITGELFF	TGTGCCTGGAGATCAGCGGGGGTGATCACCGGGGAGCTGTTTTTT
-	TRBV20-1	TRBD1	TRBJ2-2	CSAMDRGRTGELFF	TGCAGTGCAATGGACAGGGGGCGAACCGGGGAGCTGTTTTTT
-	TRBV7-2	TRBD2	TRBJ2-7	CASSLGASGVYEQYF	TGTGCCAGCAGCTTAGGAGCTAGCGGGGTCTACGAGCAGTACTTC
-	TRBV7-2	-	TRBJ1-1	CASRGRGEEAFF	TGTGCCAGCAGGGGAAGAGGGGAAGAGGCTTTCTTT
-	TRBV7-8	TRBD2	TRBJ2-3	CASSLNGLALGADTQYF	TGTGCCAGCAGCTTGAATGGACTAGCGCTTGGCGCAGATACGCAGTATTTT
few	TRBV15	TRBD1	TRBJ2-7	CATSRTGGHEQYF	TGTGCCACCAGCAGGACAGGGGGCCACGAGCAGTACTTC
-	TRBV5-6	-	TRBJ2-7	CASSFGLGEQYF	TGTGCCAGCAGCTTTGGTTTGGGCGAGCAGTACTTC
few	TRBV20-1	-	TRBJ2-1	CSARDIHDEQFF	TGCAGTGCTAGAGATATCCACGACGAGCAGTTCTTC